The rows below give T cell receptor beta chains drawn from one sample of a study of blood T cell repertoires in COVID-19. Assay used: immunoSEQ multiplex PCR; TCRdb lists only in-frame clones, some missing. The sample has 150,000 or so clones; about 80% are singletons. Sequencing was performed on peripheral blood. These receptors came from a woman of 80 years or more with acute or convalescent COVID-19. Each CDR3 is given with its conserved first and last residue. The order of the fields is V gene, D gene, clone size, J gene, CDR3 DNA, CDR3 protein. The D gene is left open where the match is weak. Clone size is shown for a subset of rows, as once, few, many or a class of expanded clone.

TRBV7-8,-,-,TRBJ2-3,TGTGCCAGCAGCACCGGGACATTTAGCACAGATACGCAGTATTTT,CASSTGTFSTDTQYF
TRBV4-2,-,-,TRBJ1-1,TGTGCCAGCAGCCGGGAGGGTCGAGAGAGAGTGAACACTGAAGCTTTCTTT,CASSREGRERVNTEAFF
TRBV2,-,-,TRBJ1-1,TGTGCCAGCAACAGTGTAGCGGCTGAAGCTTTCTTT,CASNSVAAEAFF
TRBV14,-,-,TRBJ1-2,TGTGCCAGCAGCCAAGATTTAAGGGGCTATGGCTACACCTTC,CASSQDLRGYGYTF
TRBV21-1,-,-,TRBJ1-6,TGTGCCAGCAGCCCCCCCAAAAATTCACCCCTCCACTTT,CASSPPKNSPLHF
TRBV27,TRBD1,-,TRBJ1-6,TGTGCCAGCAGTTCCACAGGGGGCCTTTCACCCCTCCACTTT,CASSSTGGLSPLHF
TRBV27,-,-,TRBJ1-4,TGTGCCAGCAGTTTATCTCACAGGGTGGGCGAAAAACTGTTTTTT,CASSLSHRVGEKLFF
TRBV29-1,-,once,TRBJ2-2,TGCAGCGTTGACGTTACGAACACCGGGGAGCTGTTTTTT,CSVDVTNTGELFF
TRBV12-5,TRBD1,-,TRBJ1-2,TGTGCTAGTGGTTCCCCACCTCGAAGTAGGGACAGCGTCACCTTC,CASGSPPRSRDSVTF
TRBV21-1,-,-,TRBJ1-6,TGTGCCAGCAGCCCACGAAAGGGGGCTGGGGGTTCACCCCTCCACTTT,CASSPRKGAGGSPLHF
TRBV2,-,-,TRBJ1-5,TGTGCCAGCAGCGGACAAGGTAGCAATCAGCCCCAGCATTTT,CASSGQGSNQPQHF
TRBV12-3/TRBV12-4,TRBD1,-,TRBJ2-1,TGTGCCAGCAGTTTGAACAGGGGGTCTGAGCAGTTCTTC,CASSLNRGSEQFF
TRBV28,-,-,TRBJ1-2,TGTGCCAGCAGTTCAGGGCTGGTGGGGTATGGCTACACCTTC,CASSSGLVGYGYTF
TRBV18,TRBD2,-,TRBJ2-1,TGTGCCAGCTCACCTCTTACGGGGGGGCGCCACAATGAGCAGTTCTTC,CASSPLTGGRHNEQFF
TRBV19,-,-,TRBJ1-3,TGTGCCAGTAGTACCTCCTTGGGAAACACCATATATTTT,CASSTSLGNTIYF
TRBV4-1,-,-,TRBJ2-7,TGCGCCAGCAGCCTGAGCCGAGACTCCTACGAGCAGTACTTC,CASSLSRDSYEQYF
TRBV6-5,-,-,TRBJ1-2,TGTGCCAGCAGTCCCAAGGGAGAATATCGTGCTGACTACACCTTC,CASSPKGEYRADYTF
TRBV2,TRBD1,-,TRBJ1-5,TGTGCCAGCAGTAGACTACAGGGGGAGCATCAGCCCCAGCATTTT,CASSRLQGEHQPQHF
TRBV6-6,-,-,TRBJ2-5,TGTGCCAGCAGTTTCCAGGGAAGCCAAGAGACCCAGTACTTC,CASSFQGSQETQYF
TRBV7-2,-,-,TRBJ1-3,TGTGCCAGCAGCTTTGGCCTCTCTGGAAACACCATATATTTT,CASSFGLSGNTIYF
TRBV9,TRBD1,-,TRBJ1-1,TGTGCCAGCAGCTCTAGGACAGGGTTGACTGCTGAAGCTTTCTTT,CASSSRTGLTAEAFF
TRBV19,TRBD1,few,TRBJ1-5,TGTGCCAGTAGTACCTTTGACAGGGCCAGCAATCAGCCCCAGCATTTT,CASSTFDRASNQPQHF
TRBV10-3,TRBD1,-,TRBJ2-2,TGTGCCATCAGTGAGGGGGACAGGGTGGCCGGGGAGCTGTTTTTT,CAISEGDRVAGELFF
TRBV18,TRBD1,-,TRBJ2-7,TGTGCCAGCTCACCCGGGACAGGGACGGGCTACGAGCAGTACTTC,CASSPGTGTGYEQYF
TRBV10-3,-,few,TRBJ2-4,TGTGCCATCAGTGAGACGAGGTCGGCCAAAAACATTCAGTACTTC,CAISETRSAKNIQYF
TRBV18,-,-,TRBJ1-1,TGTGCCAGCTCACTTCAAAACACTGAAGCTTTCTTT,CASSLQNTEAFF
TRBV9,TRBD1,-,TRBJ1-4,TGTGCCAGCAGCGGTGAGGGGGCGCTCGGCGAAAAACTGTTTTTT,CASSGEGALGEKLFF
TRBV28,-,-,TRBJ1-1,TGTGCCAGCATTCTGGGGCTGAACACTGAAGCTTTCTTT,CASILGLNTEAFF
TRBV10-2,TRBD2,-,TRBJ2-3,TGCGCCAGCAGTCCCGGACTAGCGGGGGGCCCTTACACAGATACGCAGTATTTT,CASSPGLAGGPYTDTQYF
TRBV3-1/TRBV3-2,TRBD1,few,TRBJ1-2,TGTGCCAGCAGCCAAGGCGGGACAGCTAGTAACTATGGCTACACCTTC,CASSQGGTASNYGYTF
TRBV30,TRBD1,-,TRBJ2-7,TGTGCCTGGGGAAGGACAGGATTCTCCTACGAGCAGTACTTC,CAWGRTGFSYEQYF
TRBV7-2,-,-,TRBJ2-3,TGTGCCAGCAGCTTATCCCTAGGGGGGGGCACAGATACGCAGTATTTT,CASSLSLGGGTDTQYF
TRBV7-2,TRBD1,-,TRBJ2-5,TGTGCCAGCAGCTTAGTAGGGGGCAGGGAGACCCAGTACTTC,CASSLVGGRETQYF
TRBV10-3,-,few,TRBJ1-3,TGTGCCATCAGTGGTACCCTATCTGGAAACACCATATATTTT,CAISGTLSGNTIYF
TRBV19,-,-,TRBJ1-4,TGTGCCAGTAGTTCATTCTTGGCACTCGGAGGACCAAATGAAAAACTGTTTTTT,CASSSFLALGGPNEKLFF
TRBV21-1,-,-,TRBJ1-6,TGTGCCAGCAGCAACTTTCGAGTTTTGGGGCTCTCACCCCTCCACTTT,CASSNFRVLGLSPLHF
TRBV5-1,TRBD1,-,TRBJ2-1,TGCGCCAGCAGCTTTGGGACAGGGGGCCTCAATGAGCAGTTCTTC,CASSFGTGGLNEQFF
TRBV7-9,TRBD1,-,TRBJ2-5,TGTGCCAGCAGCTGGACAGGTTGGACCCAGTACTTC,CASSWTGWTQYF
TRBV7-9,TRBD1,-,TRBJ1-4,TGTGCCAGCAGCTCTGGACAGGGAGGAGAAAAACTGTTTTTT,CASSSGQGGEKLFF
TRBV27,TRBD1,-,TRBJ1-2,TGTGCCAGCAGTTTAAAAGGGACAGGGGGCCTCTACACCTTC,CASSLKGTGGLYTF
TRBV9,-,-,TRBJ2-3,TGTGCCAGCAGCGTTTATCCGGGACATCCGGCTACAGATACGCAGTATTTT,CASSVYPGHPATDTQYF